Listed below are T cell receptor beta chains from one sample, sequenced in a study of shared clonotypes between healthy human individuals. Clones were sequenced by immunoSEQ multiplex PCR, and TCRdb holds only the in-frame ones, with some missing. The sample records more than 550,000 clones, about 92% being singletons. Sequencing was carried out using naive CD8+ T cells sorted from blood. The receptors here all came from a man aged 25 to 40 in good health. Both conserved end residues are part of each CDR3. D genes are given only for firm matches. Some rows mark clone size as missing; the rest say once, few, many or name a class of expanded clone.

d_call j_call v_call clone_size cdr3_nt cdr3_aa
- TRBJ2-2 TRBV5-1 - TGCGCCAGCAGCTTGGCCTGGGACGGGGCCGGGGAGCTGTTTTTT CASSLAWDGAGELFF
TRBD1 TRBJ2-7 TRBV28 many TGTGCCAGTGCGACAGGGGCTTACTACGAGCAGTACTTC CASATGAYYEQYF
- TRBJ1-4 TRBV21-1 once TGTGCCAGCAGCGAAGAAACATCAGGGTTGACTAATGAAAAACTGTTTTTT CASSEETSGLTNEKLFF
TRBD2 TRBJ2-7 TRBV7-9 once TGTGCCAGCAGCGCCCACTGGACTAGCAAGTACTTC CASSAHWTSKYF
TRBD1 TRBJ1-4 TRBV2 - TGTGCCAGTACAGGGGATAATGAAAAACTGTTTTTT CASTGDNEKLFF
- TRBJ2-1 TRBV29-1 - TGCAGCGTTGGCAGACTAGGCAGTACTAATGAGCAGTTCTTC CSVGRLGSTNEQFF
- TRBJ1-1 TRBV19 - TGTGCCAGTAGTGGTTTAATTGGTTTGCTGGAAGCTTTCTTT CASSGLIGLLEAFF
- TRBJ1-1 TRBV10-3 - TGTGCCATCAGTGAGAAGGGATTGGCTCGGATGAACACTGAAGCTTTCTTT CAISEKGLARMNTEAFF
TRBD1 TRBJ1-4 TRBV5-6 - TGTGCCAGCAGCGGGGGACAGCCTGCAACTAATGAAAAACTGTTTTTT CASSGGQPATNEKLFF
- TRBJ2-7 TRBV20-1 - TGCAGTGCTAGAGATTCATACGAGCAGTACTTC CSARDSYEQYF
- TRBJ2-2 TRBV27 once TGTGCCAGCAGTTATTCGCCCGCCCCGAACACCGGGGAGCTGTTTTTT CASSYSPAPNTGELFF
- TRBJ2-7 TRBV7-6 once TGTGCCAGCAGCTTAGGAGGACAAGACGACTACGAGCAGTACTTC CASSLGGQDDYEQYF
TRBD1 TRBJ1-2 TRBV13 - TGTGCCAGCAGCGCCGCGCAGGGGGGAGGCTACACCTTC CASSAAQGGGYTF
- TRBJ2-2 TRBV15 - TGTGCCACCCGTACCTTACTCGAGGATGTTAACGGGGAGCTGTTTTTT CATRTLLEDVNGELFF
- TRBJ2-3 TRBV14 - TGTGCCAGCAGCCCGAGTTCTGGGGATACGCAGTATTTT CASSPSSGDTQYF
- TRBJ1-1 TRBV28 - TGTGCCAGCAGGGGACGTGAGGGGAACACTGAAGCTTTCTTT CASRGREGNTEAFF
- TRBJ1-5 TRBV7-9 - TGTGCCAGCAGCTCCTCATATCAGCCCCAGCATTTT CASSSSYQPQHF
- TRBJ1-4 TRBV28 - TGTGCCAGCAGTTTAGGTTCTAATGAAAAACTGTTTTTT CASSLGSNEKLFF
TRBD2 TRBJ2-7 TRBV4-1 - TGCGCCAGCAGCTTCCCGACTAGCGGGGGGACCTACGAGCAGTACTTC CASSFPTSGGTYEQYF
TRBD2 TRBJ2-7 TRBV14 - TGTGCCAGCAGCCGAACTAGCGGGTACGAGCAGTACTTC CASSRTSGYEQYF
- TRBJ1-1 TRBV7-9 - TGTGCCAGCAGCTTAGTACAGGGAGAGGATGAAGCTTTCTTT CASSLVQGEDEAFF
- TRBJ1-1 TRBV7-6 - TGTGCCAGCAGCTCCGGGACAAATATGAACACTGAAGCTTTCTTT CASSSGTNMNTEAFF
- TRBJ2-7 TRBV29-1 once TGCAGCGTCCTCGTTGGAGGGGAGCAGTACTTC CSVLVGGEQYF
- TRBJ2-5 TRBV27 - TGTGCCAGCAAAGAGGGGCAAGAGACCCAGTACTTC CASKEGQETQYF
- TRBJ2-1 TRBV29-1 - TGCAGCGTTGAAGACAGGGGGCATGCGGCGGGAGGGCCTGGTGACTACAATGAGCAGTTCTTC CSVEDRGHAAGGPGDYNEQFF
- TRBJ2-1 TRBV28 - TGTGCCAGCAGTTTCGGGTCGACCGAGCAGTTCTTC CASSFGSTEQFF
TRBD2 TRBJ2-1 TRBV5-4 - TGTGCCAGCAGCCTTACTAGCGGGGATGAGCAGTTCTTC CASSLTSGDEQFF
TRBD2 TRBJ2-1 TRBV5-1 - TGCGCCAGCAGCTTACTTGGGGGAGGGAGATCCTACAATGAGCAGTTCTTC CASSLLGGGRSYNEQFF
TRBD2 TRBJ2-7 TRBV28 - TGTGCTTCAGCGGCAGCGGGGTACGAGCAGTACTTC CASAAAGYEQYF
- TRBJ2-1 TRBV7-2 - TGTGCCAGCAGCTCTCTGGGGGCAGGGTTGGAGCAGTTCTTC CASSSLGAGLEQFF
TRBD2 TRBJ2-7 TRBV7-9 - TGTGCCAGCAGTCAGGGAGGGAGTGGTGACGAGCAGTACTTC CASSQGGSGDEQYF
- TRBJ2-7 TRBV7-6 - TGTGCCAGCAGCTTAGTCGAGGGGAGCGGGTACGAGCAGTACTTC CASSLVEGSGYEQYF
TRBD1 TRBJ1-4 TRBV7-9 - TGTGCCAGCAGCACACAGACAGGGTGGTACGCAACTAATGAAAAACTGTTTTTT CASSTQTGWYATNEKLFF
- TRBJ1-2 TRBV19 - TGTGCCAGTAGTATAGCGGGGACTACGAGAGGCTACACCTTC CASSIAGTTRGYTF
- TRBJ2-7 TRBV27 - TGTGCCAGCAGTTCCCCAGGGGGGGGGCGAACCTACGAGCAGTACTTC CASSSPGGGRTYEQYF
- TRBJ2-6 TRBV7-9 - TGTGCCCCTATGCAAGGGCCCGGGGCCAACGTCCTGACTTTC CAPMQGPGANVLTF
- TRBJ2-2 TRBV10-3 - TGTGCCATCAGTGAAGCGAACACCGGGGAGCTGTTTTTT CAISEANTGELFF
TRBD2 TRBJ2-1 TRBV29-1 - TGCAGCGTTGACCCGACTAGCGGGAAGTACAATGAGCAGTTCTTC CSVDPTSGKYNEQFF
- TRBJ2-1 TRBV7-9 - TGTGCCAGCAGCCCCCCTGCGAGAGGGCCCTCGAATGAGCAGTTCTTC CASSPPARGPSNEQFF
- TRBJ2-5 TRBV21-1 - TGTGCCAGCAGCAAAGTCGGACAGGGACCACGAGGGCAAGAGACCCAGTACTTC CASSKVGQGPRGQETQYF
TRBD1 TRBJ2-1 TRBV7-7 once TGTGCCAGCAGCCCATGGACAGGGGGATCCTACAATGAGCAGTTCTTC CASSPWTGGSYNEQFF
TRBD1 TRBJ2-7 TRBV5-1 - TGCGCCAGCAGCTTGGGGGACAGACTACGGGAGCAGTACTTC CASSLGDRLREQYF
- TRBJ2-7 TRBV6-6 - TGTGCCAGCAGTTACTCCTTGGACACCTCCTACGAGCAGTACTTC CASSYSLDTSYEQYF
TRBD2 TRBJ2-1 TRBV7-2 - TGTGCCAGCAGCTTAGGGTTAGCGGGACATGAGCAGTTCTTC CASSLGLAGHEQFF
- TRBJ2-7 TRBV5-5 - TGTGCCAGCAGCTTGGTCCTCTCCTCCTACGAGCAGTACTTC CASSLVLSSYEQYF
TRBD1 TRBJ2-2 TRBV27 - TGTGCCAGCCTTCCGGGACAGGGATATGCCACCGGGGAGCTGTTTTTT CASLPGQGYATGELFF
- TRBJ2-3 TRBV7-9 - TGTGCCAGCAGCCGGACTCAAGATACGCAGTATTTT CASSRTQDTQYF
- TRBJ2-7 TRBV19 - TGTGCCAGTAGTATCGTACGGAGCTCCTACGAGCAGTACTTC CASSIVRSSYEQYF
- TRBJ2-7 TRBV11-2 - TGTGCCAGCAGCTTCTTCAGAGGAGAAGGGAACGAGCAGTACTTC CASSFFRGEGNEQYF
- TRBJ2-2 TRBV5-6 - TGTGCCAGCAGCTTGGATTGGCGGGACAGCTCTGACGGGGAGCTGTTTTTT CASSLDWRDSSDGELFF
- TRBJ2-3 TRBV7-6 - TGTGCCAGCAGCTCACAGGGCCCCTCTAGCACAGATACGCAGTATTTT CASSSQGPSSTDTQYF
TRBD2 TRBJ2-2 TRBV7-6 - TGTGCCAGCAGCCAGTGGACTAGCGGGAGCACCGGGGAGCTGTTTTTT CASSQWTSGSTGELFF
TRBD1 TRBJ2-7 TRBV6-1 - TGTGCCAGCGACCCGGGACAGATTACCTACGAGCAGTACTTC CASDPGQITYEQYF
TRBD1 TRBJ1-5 TRBV19 - TGTGCCAGTAGTTGGGGACAGAATCAGCCCCAGCATTTT CASSWGQNQPQHF
TRBD1 TRBJ2-2 TRBV2 - TGTGCCATCATGGACAGGTTACAGATCAACACCGGGGAGCTGTTTTTT CAIMDRLQINTGELFF
TRBD2 TRBJ2-1 TRBV5-4 - TGTGCCAGCACCCCGGGAGGTCGGTCCTACAATGAGCAGTTCTTC CASTPGGRSYNEQFF
TRBD1 TRBJ2-7 TRBV7-9 - TGTGCCAGCAGCCAAAACAGGGGCGAGCAGTACTTC CASSQNRGEQYF